What follows is one TCR beta chain and its context. Its cognate antigen is unknown. The data stem from a study of cytomegalovirus exposure and HLA in healthy donors. Study-wide context: There were around 100 million unique TCR beta sequences, drawn from around 180 million T cells, in an earlier analysis. The study's findings and limits: Analyses of presence/absence relied on an assumption of roughly uniform sequencing depth across donors. Researchers reported in a later analysis that a missense DCLRE1C variant was tied to TCR beta V- and J-gene trimming. The only immune exposure information that was available was CMV serostatus.

The PCR employed 60 Vbeta primers together with 13 Jbeta primers. Produced via immunoSEQ multiplex PCR; TCRdb's table is partial and in-frame only. The data hold about 82,000 clones, with roughly 74% observed a single time. V gave up 5 bases and J gave up 4 bases, with 6 bases separating them. This CDR3 is built from 12 residues. Germline V gene sequence: CDR1 MNHEY, CDR2 SMNVEV (reference sequence). The TCR was taken from a woman aged 45-59 years in good health and CMV-seropositive. The material sequenced was PBMCs. V gene TRBV27 combines with J gene TRBJ2-1; D is possibly TRBD2 (5 bases). CDR3 DNA sequence: TGTGCCAGCAGTCAGCGGTACAATGAGCAGTTCTTC. Translation: CASSQRYNEQFF.